This TCR beta chain stems from a study of CD4 T cells in relation to SARS-CoV-2 and coronaviruses. Whole-study results and caveats: Around 60% of donors had memory CD4+ clonotypes crossrecognizing SARS-CoV-2 and common cold coronavirus spike.

Generated by immunoSEQ multiplex PCR, the TCRdb table keeps only in-frame clones and is missing some. The profile shows nearly 70,000 clones, just over 90% of them singletons. CD4+ T cells from unexposed donors were obtained before the COVID-19 pandemic (2011-2018). Worth noting for this clone: Its antigen is unknown.

Germline CDR1 and CDR2: SNHLY and FYNNEI. V gave up 4 bases and J gave up 1 base, with 12 bases separating them. This CDR3 region has 15 residues. The J gene is TRBJ2-3, the V gene TRBV2; possible D gene TRBD2, 6 bases. The sequenced sample was naive CD4+ T cells from PBMCs. The subset: naive CD4+ T cells isolated by negative enrichment. The source is a human donor in good health. This CDR3 is CASSGAGGGTDTQYF. The CDR3 nucleotides are TGTGCCAGCAGTGGGGCCGGGGGAGGCACAGATACGCAGTATTTT.